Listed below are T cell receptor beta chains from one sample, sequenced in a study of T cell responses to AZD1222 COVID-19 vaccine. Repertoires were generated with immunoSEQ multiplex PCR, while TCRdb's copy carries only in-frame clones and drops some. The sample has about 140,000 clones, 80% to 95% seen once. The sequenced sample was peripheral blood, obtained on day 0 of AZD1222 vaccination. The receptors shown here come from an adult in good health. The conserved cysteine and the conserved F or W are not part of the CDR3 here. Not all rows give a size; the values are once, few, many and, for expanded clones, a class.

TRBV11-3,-,ASSFGSGRGTKNIQY
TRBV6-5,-,ASSPTWAGHYEQY
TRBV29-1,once,SVESVKVADTQY
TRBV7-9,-,ASSLRDIEKAF
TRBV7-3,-,ASSPDTGELF
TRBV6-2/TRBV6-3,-,ASSYIPYPEGNNEQF
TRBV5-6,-,ASSSTGRFSLSGANVLT
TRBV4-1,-,ASSQGQGSRSYEQY
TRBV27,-,ASSLWARESYEQY
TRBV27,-,ASSLEGFGGSGYTQY
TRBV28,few,ASSLGTGNYEQY
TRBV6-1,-,ASSEVGGSGWETQY
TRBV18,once,ASSPIRGGGTEAF
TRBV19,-,ASSISGINQPQH
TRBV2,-,ASSEGTFNHEQY
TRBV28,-,ASSLYRGYGYT
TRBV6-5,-,ASSSGLGLREQY
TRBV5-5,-,ASSLPGTYGYT
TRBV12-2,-,ASRLGRLNTEAF
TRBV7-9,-,ASSLGQGNEQY
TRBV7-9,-,ASSLAQVQGNSPLH
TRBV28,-,ASSRQGLARGYT
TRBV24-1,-,ATSDSRTDGNTIY
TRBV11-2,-,ASSFRGTEAF
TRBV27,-,ASSLSGDRVRDTQY
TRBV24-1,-,ATSDFSGEAF
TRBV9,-,ASSLGGNTIY
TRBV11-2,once,ASSLVGAADYNEQF
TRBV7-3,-,ASSPSGDRTGELF
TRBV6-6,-,ASTSEGRGGYGYT
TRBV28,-,ASEQGRGYQPQH
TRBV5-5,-,ASSQNSGNTIY
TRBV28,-,ASSLGLAYEQY
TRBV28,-,ASSSPGVIGLNSPLH
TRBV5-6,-,ASSFLKGYGYT
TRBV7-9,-,ASSLEVGQEEKLF
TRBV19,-,ASSIRGGGGPQH